The 21 T cell receptor beta chains in this list originate from one sample, sequenced in a study of shared clonotypes between healthy human individuals. Sequencing used immunoSEQ multiplex PCR; TCRdb keeps in-frame clones, though not all of them. The sample shows about 2.3 million clones, around 90% of them seen only once. The sample consisted of naive CD4+ T cells from PBMCs. As for subset: CD45RA+ positively selected. The receptors here all came from a man in his late teens or twenties in good health. Some clones in this sample may be carry-over from other donors' samples.

About this clone itself: Other DNA sequences in the same sample also yield this CDR3. The chain employs TRBV9 and TRBJ2-1, with 8 bases identical to TRBD1. The CDR3 contains 16 residues. The V gene end was trimmed by 2 bases and the J gene end by 0 bases; junction bases not matched to a gene: 4. Germline V lookup: CDR1 SGDLS, CDR2 YYNGEE. CDR3 coding DNA: TGTGCCAGCAGCGTTACAGGGGGGAGCTCCTACAATGAGCAGTTCTTC. This gives the protein CASSVTGGSSYNEQFF.

The genes are TRBV19 and TRBJ2-3; possibly TRBD2 for D (6 bases). The CDR3 length is 14 residues. V lost 6 bases and J 4 bases, leaving 14 bases between the germline ends. The germline CDR1 and CDR2 sequences are LNHDA and SQIVND (reference sequence). This CDR3 reads CASRDGGHPDTQYF. The DNA of the CDR3 is TGTGCCAGTAGAGATGGAGGGCACCCAGATACGCAGTATTTT.

V and J are TRBV5-8 and TRBJ2-3; either TRBD1 or TRBD2 may fit D (5 bases each). Germline values: CDR1 SGHTS, CDR2 YDEGEE. V was pared by 3 bases and J by 2 bases, with 16 bases between. This CDR3 contains 16 residues. The CDR3 nucleotides read TGTGCCAGCAGCTCCACTTGGGGACGGTACACAGATACGCAGTATTTT. Its protein is CASSSTWGRYTDTQYF. Combining the CDR3 with reference TRBV5-8 and TRBJ2-3 gives the whole variable domain EAGVTQSPTHLIKTRGQQATLRCSPISGHTSVYWYQQALGLGLQFLLWYDEGEERNRGNFPPRFSGRQFPNYSSELNVNALELEDSALYLCASSSTWGRYTDTQYFGPGTRLTVL.

CDR3 protein: CAWSAGTGRETQYF. As DNA, the CDR3 is TGTGCCTGGAGTGCCGGAACAGGGAGAGAGACCCAGTACTTC. The chain couples TRBV30 to TRBJ2-5; a possible D gene is TRBD1 (6 bases). Trimming left V 1 base short and J 4 bases short, with 13 bases between. Germline V lookup: CDR1 GTSNPN, CDR2 SVGIG (reference sequence). The CDR3 runs to 14 residues.

V usage is TRBV18 and J usage is TRBJ2-7, with 8 bases matching TRBD2. The CDR3 covers 14 residues. The germline gives CDR1 KGHSH, CDR2 LQKENI. Trimming cost V 6 bases and J 5 bases; bases outside gene matches: 9. The CDR3 protein is CASSLLAGLDEQYF. CDR3 DNA: TGTGCCAGCTCCCTATTAGCGGGACTGGACGAGCAGTACTTC.

For this clone: The sample carries other DNA sequences with the same CDR3. The genes are TRBV5-1 and TRBJ1-3; TRBD1 agrees at 7 bases. With V trimmed by 2 bases and J by 3 bases, 2 bases remained unmatched. CDR1 SGHRS and CDR2 YFSETQ come from the germline V gene. CDR3 size: 14 residues. For the CDR3, the DNA is TGCGCCAGCAGCTTCTCAGGGGGTGGAAACACCATATATTTT. Translating gives CASSFSGGGNTIYF.

The chain has TRBV4-1 and TRBJ1-1, with 10 bases fitting TRBD1. The length of the CDR3 is 15 residues. Germline V gene lookup returns CDR1 MGHRA and CDR2 YSYEKL. V shed 3 bases, J shed 6 bases, and the junction held 7 bases outside the gene matches. This chain's CDR3 is CASSQGTGEWSEAFF. The CDR3, as DNA: TGCGCCAGCAGCCAGGGGACAGGGGAGTGGTCTGAAGCTTTCTTT.

This clone was counted a few times. The rearrangement uses TRBV30 and TRBJ2-2; D ambiguous. V dropped 1 base and J dropped 0 bases, with 12 bases sitting between them. CDR3 size: 16 residues. From germline, CDR1 is GTSNPN and CDR2 SVGIG (reference sequence). The CDR3 here is CAWSGAGGPNTGELFF. The CDR3 bases are TGTGCCTGGAGTGGAGCAGGCGGTCCGAACACCGGGGAGCTGTTTTTT.

The genes are TRBV7-9 and TRBJ2-3, with 10 bases lining up with TRBD2. Germline V gene lookup returns CDR1 SEHNR and CDR2 FQNEAQ (reference sequence). The CDR3 is 19 amino acids. V shed 0 bases and J 2 bases; nucleotides not matched to a gene: 11. The CDR3 loop reads CASSLAIAGGPPPTDTQYF. The CDR3 region has the DNA TGTGCCAGCAGCTTAGCGATAGCGGGAGGCCCCCCACCCACAGATACGCAGTATTTT.

The chain combines TRBV6-1 with TRBJ2-5; tentatively, D is TRBD1 or TRBD2 (7 bases each). The CDR3 length is 15 residues. Trimming took 6 bases from V and 7 from J, leaving 21 bases between them. The germline gives CDR1 MNHNS, CDR2 SASEGT. The CDR3 loop is CASREVAGGGSTQYF. The CDR3 nucleotides are TGTGCCAGCAGGGAGGTGGCAGGGGGGGGCTCGACCCAGTACTTC.

The CDR3 region is CSATSLAGGVYNEQFF. The CDR3 DNA reads as TGCAGCGCGACGTCACTAGCGGGAGGAGTATACAATGAGCAGTTCTTC. The gene calls are TRBV29-1 and TRBJ2-1, with 12 positions matching TRBD2. Unmatched junction bases numbered 11, after V lost 7 bases and J lost 4 bases. Germline V gene lookup returns CDR1 SQVTM and CDR2 ANQGSEA. CDR3 length equals 16 residues.

The chain joins TRBV6-1 to TRBJ2-7; 9 positions match TRBD1. This CDR3 contains 15 residues. V lost 6 bases, J lost 2 bases, and 8 bases stayed unmatched. Germline CDR1 MNHNS, CDR2 SASEGT. CDR3 amino acids: CASSLNRDRAYEQYF. DNA for the CDR3: TGTGCCAGCAGCCTGAACCGGGACAGGGCCTACGAGCAGTACTTC.

The V call is TRBV19, the J call TRBJ2-1; weak D call: TRBD1 (5 bases). Germline V lookup: CDR1 LNHDA, CDR2 SQIVND (reference sequence). V dropped 6 bases and J dropped 0 bases, with 18 bases sitting between them. There are 17 residues in the CDR3. CDR3 DNA: TGTGCCAGTAGCCAGGGTCTTAATAGCTACTCCTACAATGAGCAGTTCTTC. Protein sequence: CASSQGLNSYSYNEQFF.

The chain recombines TRBV6-6 with TRBJ1-5, with a tentative D call TRBD1 (5 bases). This CDR3 is built from 15 residues. Trimming took off 2 bases at V and 5 bases at J, with 13 bases between the two ends. Germline CDR1 and CDR2: MNHNY and SVGAGI (reference sequence). The CDR3 DNA is TGTGCCAGCAGTTACCAGGACAAGGTACATCAGCCCCAGCATTTT. As protein: CASSYQDKVHQPQHF.

The chain recombines TRBV6-6 with TRBJ1-2, with D possibly being TRBD1 (6 bases). Between the trimmed V and J ends, which lost 6 bases and 3 bases, there was a span of 14 bases. The length of the CDR3 is 14 residues. Germline V gene lookup returns CDR1 MNHNY and CDR2 SVGAGI (reference sequence). The CDR3 DNA follows: TGTGCCAGCAGAAAACAGGGCTCGGACTATGGCTACACCTTC. It specifies CASRKQGSDYGYTF.

This chain connects TRBV7-6 to TRBJ2-3; D gene uncertain. This CDR3 contains 14 residues. Germline CDR1 is SGHVS and CDR2 is FNYEAQ. V was pared by 3 bases and J by 0 bases, with 7 bases between. The CDR3 nucleotides read TGTGCCAGCAGCTTCGGGCAGAGCACAGATACGCAGTATTTT. Its protein is CASSFGQSTDTQYF.

This chain connects TRBV28 to TRBJ2-7, with 10 bases matching TRBD2. The V gene end was trimmed by 0 bases and the J gene end by 7 bases; junction bases not matched to a gene: 6. CDR3 size: 15 residues. CDR1 MDHEN and CDR2 SYDVKM come from the germline V gene. The CDR3 region is CASSLWLAGVGEQYF. CDR3 nucleotides: TGTGCCAGCAGTTTATGGCTAGCGGGAGTTGGGGAGCAGTACTTC.

CDR3 region: CASSNQQNEQFF. CDR3 DNA sequence: TGTGCCAGCAGCAATCAGCAGAATGAGCAGTTCTTC. The chain carries TRBV28 and TRBJ2-1; no definite D call. Germline lookup yields CDR1 MDHEN and CDR2 SYDVKM. Trimming pared 6 bases from V and 7 bases from J, leaving 10 bases between. CDR3 size: 12 residues.

The chain combines TRBV5-1 with TRBJ2-7; perhaps TRBD1 as D (6 bases). The germline gives CDR1 SGHRS, CDR2 YFSETQ. V gave up 5 bases and J gave up 0 bases, with 15 bases separating them. This CDR3 has 15 amino acids. The CDR3 nucleotides are TGCGCCAGCAGACGCGTTGGACAGTCCTCCTACGAGCAGTACTTC. Translating it yields CASRRVGQSSYEQYF. The variable domain in full, with the rest retrieved from reference TRBV5-1 and TRBJ2-7, is KAGVTQTPRYLIKTRGQQVTLSCSPISGHRSVSWYQQTPGQGLQFLFEYFSETQRNKGNFPGRFSGRQFSNSRSEMNVSTLELGDSALYLCASRRVGQSSYEQYFGPGTRLTVT.

The gene calls are TRBV7-9 and TRBJ2-1; the D gene could be TRBD1 or TRBD2 (5 bases each). The length of the CDR3 is 12 residues. V lost 0 bases, J lost 9 bases, and 6 bases lay in between. Germline assignment: CDR1 SEHNR and CDR2 FQNEAQ (reference sequence). The CDR3 region has the DNA TGTGCCAGCAGCTTAGCCGGGGCTGAGCAGTTCTTC. Its protein is CASSLAGAEQFF.

The chain joins TRBV29-1 to TRBJ2-5; D might be TRBD1 (6 bases). Germline V lookup: CDR1 SQVTM, CDR2 ANQGSEA. CDR3 size: 14 residues. Trimming left V 7 bases short and J 4 bases short, with 19 bases between. CDR3 protein: CSARGERGGETQYF. The CDR3 DNA is TGCAGCGCCCGGGGCGAGCGAGGGGGAGAGACCCAGTACTTC. The full variable domain, completed using reference TRBV29-1 and TRBJ2-5, is SAVISQKPSRDICQRGTSLTIQCQVDSQVTMMFWYRQQPGQSLTLIATANQGSEATYESGFVIDKFPISRPNLTFSTLTVSNMSPEDSSIYLCSARGERGGETQYFGPGTRLLVL.